This TCR beta chain was profiled in a study of T cells in Graves' hyperthyroidism and ophthalmopathy. Points from the study as a whole: Stable hyperthyroidism and ophthalmopathy were separated using 13 V-J signatures.

Amplification yielded TCR beta CDR3 regions, with RNA transcripts as the source. Carried out on the TCR CDR3, a first-round RT-PCR used the HTBI primer set. TCRdb independently ran MiXCR on the multiplex PCR reads; one entry per CDR3 protein. The table records a few hundred thousand distinct CDR3 sequences, 15% to 19% of them present only once. This clonotype was seen many times. The antigen is unknown. Germline CDR1 SQVTM, CDR2 ANQGSEA. V shed 2 bases, J shed 8 bases, and the junction held 7 bases outside the gene matches. The CDR3 totals 13 residues. The TCR sequence derives from a woman younger than 45 with Graves' hyperthyroidism. This chain connects TRBV29-1 to TRBJ1-1, with 8 bases that match TRBD1. The sample comprised blood. The CDR3 here is CSVEQGALFEAFF. The CDR3 DNA reads as TGCAGCGTTGAACAGGGGGCGCTTTTCGAAGCTTTCTTT.